This TCR beta chain was identified during a study of blood T cell repertoires in COVID-19. Study information: The United States, Italy and Spain supplied acute and convalescent COVID-19 samples. PBMCs, B-cell-depleted T cells, or T cells provided the cDNA or gDNA that made up the material.

CDR1 and CDR2 (germline): SGHAT, FQNNGV. This CDR3 has 15 amino acids. Between the trimmed V and J ends, which lost 6 bases and 0 bases, there was a span of 14 bases. In the original processing: It was from reference gene primer amplification that nucleated cell counts were estimated. TCRdb keeps only in-frame clones here, not all; method: immunoSEQ multiplex PCR. V and J calls and clone size follow that table, whereas D and trimming were derived from the DNA. The sample shows about 140,000 clones, roughly 80% of them seen only once. The sequence came from an elderly woman with acute or convalescent COVID-19. The sample consisted of peripheral blood. The chain couples TRBV11-2 to TRBJ1-1; the D is unclear. The CDR3 is CASRGFGRMNTEAFF. Here the CDR3 DNA reads TGTGCCAGCAGAGGATTTGGGAGAATGAACACTGAAGCTTTCTTT. Full variable domain (remainder filled in from reference TRBV11-2 and TRBJ1-1): EAGVAQSPRYKIIEKRQSVAFWCNPISGHATLYWYQQILGQGPKLLIQFQNNGVVDDSQLPKDRFSAERLKGVDSTLKIQPAKLEDSAVYLCASRGFGRMNTEAFFGQGTRLTVV.